This entry lists 6 T cell receptor beta chains sequenced from one sample in a study of OX40 agonist ivuxolimab in advanced cancers. Sequencing was performed with immunoSEQ multiplex PCR; in TCRdb, only in-frame clones are kept and a portion is missing. The sample includes 45,000 to 50,000 clones, roughly nine tenths seen only once; the top ten take 10% to 15%. The specimen was CD4+ or CD8+ T cells sorted from blood, collected in a trial of the OX40 agonist ivuxolimab. Receptors were obtained from an adult with an advanced solid tumor such as melanoma, head and neck, liver or kidney cancer.

The chain combines TRBV4-3 with TRBJ2-7, with D hard to call. Germline V lookup: CDR1 LGHNA, CDR2 YSLEER. CDR3 length equals 13 residues. The ends were cut back, 6 bases at V and 3 bases at J, with 12 bases in the middle. The CDR3 region is CASSRGLGYEQYF. The CDR3, as DNA: TGCGCCAGCAGTCGCGGTTTGGGCTACGAGCAGTACTTC.

The rearrangement links TRBV27 to TRBJ2-5, with TRBD1 matching over 7 bases. This CDR3 region has 14 residues. Germline loops: CDR1 MNHEY, CDR2 SMNVEV (reference sequence). The J segment lost 4 bases and the V segment lost 5 bases, leaving 7 bases of the junction unmatched. CDR3 sequence reads: CASSPIDRVETQYF. The CDR3 DNA reads TGTGCCAGCAGTCCTATCGACAGGGTAGAGACCCAGTACTTC.

The V call is TRBV6-5, the J call TRBJ2-1, with 7 bases identical to TRBD2. V lost 11 bases to trimming and J lost 0 bases; unmatched junction nucleotides: 10. The CDR3 has 15 residues. CDR1 is MNHEY, CDR2 SVGAGI, per germline. In nucleotides, the CDR3 is TGTGCCGTTTCTAGCGGAAGTAGCTCCTACAATGAGCAGTTCTTC. Translating gives CAVSSGSSSYNEQFF.

The J gene is TRBJ1-1, the V gene TRBV30, with 9 bases that match TRBD1. V shed 3 bases and J 6 bases; nucleotides not matched to a gene: 5. Germline V lookup: CDR1 GTSNPN, CDR2 SVGIG (reference sequence). The CDR3 spans 13 residues. The CDR3 here is CAWRGQGGAEAFF. CDR3 bases: TGTGCCTGGAGGGGACAGGGCGGCGCTGAAGCTTTCTTT.

V and J are TRBV13 and TRBJ1-6, with TRBD1 matching over 10 bases. This CDR3 has 14 amino acids. V was pared by 4 bases and J by 7 bases, with 1 base of the junction left unmatched. In germline, CDR1 is PRHDT, CDR2 FYEKMQ (reference sequence). The CDR3 nucleotides are TGTGCCAGCAGCTGGGGACAGGGGAATTCACCCCTCCACTTT. This encodes CASSWGQGNSPLHF.

The rearrangement joins TRBV6-5 to TRBJ2-7, with a weak D call TRBD1 (6 bases). This CDR3 comprises 14 residues. Trimming stripped 5 bases from V and 3 bases from J, with 14 bases between. In germline, CDR1 is MNHEY, CDR2 SVGAGI. The CDR3 DNA sequence: TGTGCCAGCAGTCCATCCGGGACAAGCTACGAGCAGTACTTC. It specifies CASSPSGTSYEQYF.